This T cell receptor (beta chain) was found in a study of cytomegalovirus exposure and HLA in healthy donors. Trimming took 1 base from V and 5 from J; bases not matched to a gene: 8. This CDR3 contains 16 residues. Per germline, CDR1 SEHNR and CDR2 FQNEAQ (reference sequence). With respect to this clone: Its specificity is not known.

Primers: 60 Vbeta forward and 13 Jbeta reverse. Data came from immunoSEQ multiplex PCR; TCRdb stores just in-frame clones and leaves some out. Among roughly 98,000 clones, roughly 76% were seen once, and the ten largest hold roughly 2%. General study points: When a later analysis compared HLA-associated TCR beta chains with equally common others, the HLA-associated chains turned out to be more clonally expanded and to have lower generation probabilities. Several top significant clusters appeared, in a later analysis, to be linked to common viral pathogens.

This receptor was obtained from a man aged 40-50 years in good health and CMV-seronegative. The sample was PBMCs. The rearrangement links TRBV7-9 to TRBJ2-7; 10 bases are shared with TRBD2. The CDR3 region is CASSLGLAGARDEQYF. DNA of the CDR3: TGTGCCAGCAGCTTAGGTCTAGCGGGAGCACGTGACGAGCAGTACTTC.